These T cell receptor beta chains were read from a single sample in a study of blood T cell repertoires in COVID-19. Sequencing used immunoSEQ multiplex PCR; TCRdb keeps in-frame clones, though not all of them. The sample carries 150,000 or so clones, about 77% recorded once. The sequenced material came from peripheral blood. All receptors derive from a woman aged 45-65 years with active or convalescent COVID-19. Both conserved end residues are part of each CDR3. D genes are given only for firm matches. Clone size is shown for a subset of rows, as once, few, many or a class of expanded clone.

TRBV9	NA	TRBJ1-2	once	TGTGCCAGCAGCGTAGGGGGCCCGCGGGGCCCCTATGGCTACACCTTC	CASSVGGPRGPYGYTF
TRBV4-3	NA	TRBJ2-2	NA	TGCGCCAGCAGCCAAGACGGGTTCGCGAACACCGGGGAGCTGTTTTTT	CASSQDGFANTGELFF
TRBV3-1/TRBV3-2	TRBD1	TRBJ1-5	NA	TGTGCCAGCAGCCAGTCCACGACAGGGGGCGGTCAGCCCCAGCATTTT	CASSQSTTGGGQPQHF
TRBV24-1	NA	TRBJ2-2	NA	TGTGCCACCAGTAGGAGGGGGCCGAGCACCGGGGAGCTGTTTTTT	CATSRRGPSTGELFF
TRBV6-5	NA	TRBJ1-6	NA	TGTGCCAGCAGTTACCTTACAGGGAAGGGTTCACCCCTCCACTTT	CASSYLTGKGSPLHF
TRBV27	TRBD1	TRBJ1-2	NA	TGTGCCAGCAGACGAAACAGGGGAACGGGCTACACCTTC	CASRRNRGTGYTF
TRBV7-2	NA	TRBJ2-3	NA	TGTGCCAGCAGCCCCCTGCGTGCCCGGGATACGCAGTATTTT	CASSPLRARDTQYF
TRBV4-3	NA	TRBJ1-4	NA	TGCGCCAGCAGCCAAGATGTGGGCAGGGGTGCTACTAATGAAAAACTGTTTTTT	CASSQDVGRGATNEKLFF
TRBV20-1	NA	TRBJ1-3	NA	TGCAGTGCTAGTGTTCTGGGGCCACCCCCGGACACCATATATTTT	CSASVLGPPPDTIYF
TRBV28	TRBD1	TRBJ2-5	NA	TGTGCCAGCAGTTTAAGGACAGGGGATGAGACCCAGTACTTC	CASSLRTGDETQYF
TRBV4-2	TRBD2	TRBJ2-1	NA	TGTGCCAGCAGCCAAGAGAAACTAGCGGGTTTCGATGAGCAGTTCTTC	CASSQEKLAGFDEQFF
TRBV2	TRBD2	TRBJ2-1	NA	TGTGCCAGCACGGGGAGGCGGGGGGGCTCCGACAATGAGCAGTTCTTC	CASTGRRGGSDNEQFF
TRBV14	TRBD2	TRBJ2-3	NA	TGTGCCAGCAGCCAAGACTCAGCGGGAGGGACAGATACGCAGTATTTT	CASSQDSAGGTDTQYF
TRBV28	TRBD1	TRBJ2-1	few	TGTGCCAGCAGCCGTGGGGTCGGGACAGGGGGCAATGAGCAGTTCTTC	CASSRGVGTGGNEQFF
TRBV3-1/TRBV3-2	TRBD1	TRBJ1-1	NA	TGTGCCAGCAGTCCAGGGGGGAGGTCTGAAGCTTTCTTT	CASSPGGRSEAFF
TRBV4-2	TRBD2	TRBJ2-5	NA	TGTGCCAGCAAAGGACTAGCGGGGGGCCAAGAGACCCAGTACTTC	CASKGLAGGQETQYF
TRBV19	NA	TRBJ2-2	NA	TGTGCCAGTAGCATGGGGACTCTCATTTCCACCGGGGAGCTGTTTTTT	CASSMGTLISTGELFF
TRBV28	NA	TRBJ1-2	NA	TGTGCCAGCAGTTTACCTTCCGGGCCGGCACAGGGTGGCTACACCTTC	CASSLPSGPAQGGYTF
TRBV20-1	NA	TRBJ2-1	few	TGCAGTGCTAGTCTGATTATAAGTGTGAGGAATGAGCAGTTCTTC	CSASLIISVRNEQFF
TRBV28	NA	TRBJ1-6	NA	TGTGCCAGCAGCAGGTCCCCCTCCTATAATTCACCCCTCCACTTT	CASSRSPSYNSPLHF
TRBV19	NA	TRBJ1-1	once	TGTGCCAGTAGTCTACAACAGGGAATTAGATCTGAAGCTTTCTTT	CASSLQQGIRSEAFF
TRBV6-1	TRBD2	TRBJ2-7	NA	TGTGCCAGCAGTGAGGTGCCAGGCGGGGGGACCCACTACGAGCAGTACTTC	CASSEVPGGGTHYEQYF
TRBV9	TRBD1	TRBJ2-2	NA	TGTGCCAGCAGCGCCACTCTAACCGGGACAGGGCCATCTGGCACCGGGGAGCTGTTTTTT	CASSATLTGTGPSGTGELFF
TRBV7-9	NA	TRBJ2-5	few	TGTGCCAGCAGCTCAGGGGATGGACGGAGGGAGACCCAGTACTTC	CASSSGDGRRETQYF
TRBV7-2	TRBD2	TRBJ2-2	NA	TGTGCCAGCAGCTTAATAGGAGCGGGAATCGCCGGGGAGCTGTTTTTT	CASSLIGAGIAGELFF
TRBV30	NA	TRBJ2-1	few	TGTGCCTGGAGTGCTTGGGAGGCCTACAATGAGCAGTTCTTC	CAWSAWEAYNEQFF
TRBV12-5	NA	TRBJ1-2	NA	TGTGCTAGTGGTTTCGGAAGTGGGGGGGATGGCTACACCTTC	CASGFGSGGDGYTF